These T cell receptor beta chains were read from a single sample in a study of tumor and adjacent non-tumor tissue in lung cancer. TCRdb ran MiXCR on the multiplex PCR reads and lists one entry per CDR3 protein. The table lists approximately 75,000 distinct CDR3 sequences, about three quarters of them singletons. Sequencing was done on a sample of lung tumor tissue. The receptors stem from a woman aged 50 to 60 with non-small cell lung cancer. Both conserved end residues are part of each CDR3. The D gene is left open where the match is weak. Some rows have no size entry. The others give once, few or many, or a class for an expanded clone.

>-|TRBV10-2|TRBJ2-1|TRBD2
TGCGCCAGCAGCAAGGGACTAGTAGGACGGAGTGAGCAGCTCTTC
CASSKGLVGRSEQLF
>-|TRBV10-2|TRBJ2-3|-
TGCGCCAGCAGTGAGGACTTGCTCCTTTCAGATACGCCGTATTTT
CASSEDLLLSDTPYF
>once|TRBV6-6|TRBJ2-5|TRBD2
TGTGCCAGCAGTAAGCCTGGACTAGTGGGAAGTATAGAGACCCAGTACTTC
CASSKPGLVGSIETQYF
>many|TRBV28|TRBJ2-3|TRBD2
TGTGCCAGCAGTTTACCTGGCGGGAGTCGAGATACGCAGTATTTT
CASSLPGGSRDTQYF
>-|TRBV20-1|TRBJ2-1|TRBD1
TGCAGTGTTAGAAATCCGGACAGGGAGACCAATGAGCAGCTCTTC
CSVRNPDRETNEQLF
>-|TRBV6-5|TRBJ2-2|-
TGTGCCAGCAGTAAGTCTCCGTTTCTCACAGGGGAGCTGTTTTTT
CASSKSPFLTGELFF
>-|TRBV29-1|TRBJ2-7|TRBD1
TGCAGCGTTGTGGCGGGACAGGGTATCGAGAAGTACTTC
CSVVAGQGIEKYF
>large|TRBV29-1|TRBJ2-1|TRBD2
TGCAGCGCCGAGGATGGGGTAGCGGGTTCCAATGAGCAGTTCTTC
CSAEDGVAGSNEQFF
>-|TRBV11-1|TRBJ2-1|TRBD2
TGTACCAGCAGCTCAGGACTAGCGGGAAGGTTGCAGCTCTTC
CTSSSGLAGRLQLF
>once|TRBV11-2|TRBJ2-7|-
TGTGCCAGCAGATTAGAGTGGTCGGGCGAACAGTACTTC
CASRLEWSGEQYF
>-|TRBV7-9|TRBJ2-1|TRBD2
TGTGCCAGCAGCTCGCCACCTGGGACTACCTGGGGACTCAATGAGCAGTTCTTC
CASSSPPGTTWGLNEQFF
>-|TRBV12-3/TRBV12-4|TRBJ2-3|-
TGTGCCAGCGGCATCGGGACTCCAGATATGCAGTATTTT
CASGIGTPDMQYF
>-|TRBV7-9|TRBJ1-2|-
TGTGCCAGCAGCTCCACGCACAAGCTCTATGGCTACACCTTC
CASSSTHKLYGYTF
>-|TRBV11-3|TRBJ2-1|TRBD1
TGTGCCAACAGTAACCGGGACAGCTCCTATAATGAGCAGTTCTTT
CANSNRDSSYNEQFF
>-|TRBV5-1|TRBJ1-5|-
TGCGCCGGCAGAGGGGATGGAAGCAATCAACCCCAGCATTTT
CAGRGDGSNQPQHF
>many|TRBV5-4|TRBJ2-1|TRBD1
TGTGCCAGCAGCGGAACCGGGACAGGGCAAGGCAATGAGCAGTTCTTC
CASSGTGTGQGNEQFF
>-|TRBV12-3/TRBV12-4|TRBJ2-7|-
TGTGCCAGTAGTCCTGGGACGGATGAGCAGTACTTC
CASSPGTDEQYF
>-|TRBV30|TRBJ1-1|-
TGTGCCTGGAGTGACCGAGGGGTTATCTTT
CAWSDRGVIF
>-|TRBV11-2|TRBJ2-7|TRBD2
TGTGCCAGCAGCTTAGGGATGCTAGCGGGAGTCGGCGAGCAGTACTTC
CASSLGMLAGVGEQYF
>-|TRBV12-3/TRBV12-4|TRBJ2-2|-
TGTGCCAGCAGTTTAGGGCCCGGGATTACCGGGGAGCTGTTTTTT
CASSLGPGITGELFF
>-|TRBV11-1|TRBJ1-1|-
TGTACCAGCAGCAGGGATTTCGACACTGAAGCTTTCTTT
CTSSRDFDTEAFF
>-|TRBV6-1|TRBJ2-7|TRBD2
TGTGCCAGCAGTGGGTTATTAATAGCGGGGTACTTC
CASSGLLIAGYF
>few|TRBV28|TRBJ1-5|-
TGCGCCAGCATGCTAACTAATCAGCCCCAGCATTTT
CASMLTNQPQHF
>-|TRBV6-5|TRBJ2-7|TRBD2
TGTGCCAGCAGTTCCCGGACTAGCGGAAGATTATACGAGCAATACTTC
CASSSRTSGRLYEQYF
>-|TRBV29-1|TRBJ2-7|TRBD1
TGCAGCGTTGAAGGCCGGGACAGCTCGAACGAGCAGTACTTC
CSVEGRDSSNEQYF
>-|TRBV12-3/TRBV12-4|TRBJ1-2|-
TGTGCCAGCAGTCCGAGGGACAATGATGGCTACACCTTC
CASSPRDNDGYTF
>once|TRBV11-2|TRBJ2-5|-
TGTGCCAGTAACTTAAACGGAGTTCAAGAGATCCGGTACTTC
CASNLNGVQEIRYF
>-|TRBV6-1|TRBJ2-7|-
TGTCCCAGCTTATCCAACCCCTCAAGGAACGAGCAGTACTTC
CPSLSNPSRNEQYF
>-|TRBV4-2|TRBJ2-3|TRBD2
TGTGCCAGCAGCCAGGACGGACTAGCGGGATCAGATGCGTTGTATTTT
CASSQDGLAGSDALYF
>medium-sized|TRBV4-2|TRBJ2-1|-
TGTGCCAGCAGCCAAGGTTTAGTGGAATACAACAATGAGCAGTTCTTC
CASSQGLVEYNNEQFF
>once|TRBV20-1|TRBJ2-7|-
TGCAGTGCTAGAGATGAGGAGCGGAGCCACGAGCAGTACTTC
CSARDEERSHEQYF
>-|TRBV5-5|TRBJ1-5|-
TGTGCCAGCAGCGTTGACCCGGACTGGAATCAGCCACGGCATTTT
CASSVDPDWNQPRHF
>few|TRBV6-4|TRBJ2-2|TRBD2
TGTGCCAGCAGTGATGGGTCTAGCGGGAATATCGACACCGGGGAGCCGTTTTTT
CASSDGSSGNIDTGEPFF
>-|TRBV28|TRBJ2-1|-
TGTGCCAGTAGCTCGCGGCGGGGGCGCAATGAGCGGTTCTTC
CASSSRRGRNERFF
>-|TRBV10-2|TRBJ2-3|-
TGTTCCAGCACCCCAGACAACTGGCTGGGTACGCAGTATTTT
CSSTPDNWLGTQYF
>-|TRBV11-3|TRBJ2-4|-
TGTGTCAGCAGCTCAATAGGGGACGGGGGCATTCAGTACTTC
CVSSSIGDGGIQYF
>-|TRBV11-2|TRBJ2-7|-
TGTGCCAGCAGGTTAACGTGGGGGAGCTACTACGAGCGGTACTTC
CASRLTWGSYYERYF
>-|TRBV30|TRBJ2-3|-
TGTGGCTGGAGTTTAAACACAGATACGGAGTATTTT
CGWSLNTDTEYF
>-|TRBV4-1|TRBJ2-5|-
TGCGCCAGCAGCCAAGACCTCCTTCTGCAGGAGTGGGAGACCCAGTACTTC
CASSQDLLLQEWETQYF
>many|TRBV4-2|TRBJ2-5|-
TGTGCCAGCAGCCCGATTTGGGGCCCAGATGATCAAGAGACCCAGTACTTC
CASSPIWGPDDQETQYF
>many|TRBV28|TRBJ1-1|-
TGTGCCAGCAGTTTCCAAGTGGGAACTGAAGCTTTCTTT
CASSFQVGTEAFF
>-|TRBV10-2|TRBJ2-7|-
TGCGCCAGCAGGCAGGGGGGCTACGAGCAGTACTTC
CASRQGGYEQYF
>-|TRBV20-1|TRBJ2-1|-
TGCAGTGCTAGAGAGTCTAGTGGGGGTAATGAGCAGTTCTTC
CSARESSGGNEQFF
>-|TRBV7-9|TRBJ2-5|-
TGTACCAGCAGCTTAATTGAAGAGACCCAGTACTTC
CTSSLIEETQYF
>many|TRBV24-1|TRBJ2-1|-
TGTGCCACCAGTGATCCGCGACAGGGTTTTTACCGGGAGGGCCCTGGTGAGCAGTTCTTC
CATSDPRQGFYREGPGEQFF
>-|TRBV20-1|TRBJ2-3|TRBD2
TGCAGTATTAGAGTAGCGGGGTACACAGATAAGCAGTATTTT
CSIRVAGYTDKQYF
>few|TRBV29-1|TRBJ2-3|-
TGCAGCATTGTGCAACATAGGCAGTATTTT
CSIVQHRQYF
>-|TRBV20-1|TRBJ2-1|-
TGCAGTGCTAGTCGTCTGGACTATGAGCAGTTCTTC
CSASRLDYEQFF
>-|TRBV4-1|TRBJ2-5|TRBD1
TGCGCCAGCAGCCAACCAGGACAGGGCAAGGAGACCCACTTCTTC
CASSQPGQGKETHFF
>-|TRBV6-1|TRBJ2-7|TRBD2
TGTGCCAGCAGTGAGGGACTAGCGGGCTTCTATGAGCAGTACTTC
CASSEGLAGFYEQYF
>-|TRBV11-2|TRBJ2-3|-
TGTGCCAGCAGCTTAGTCGGGACCTCAGATATGCAGTATTTT
CASSLVGTSDMQYF
>many|TRBV5-4|TRBJ1-2|TRBD1
TGTGCCAGCAGCTTGTGGGACAGACGGGATGGCTACACCTTC
CASSLWDRRDGYTF
>-|TRBV10-1|TRBJ2-3|-
TGCGCTAACAGTGAGTCGGGGGTGATGGCAGATACGCAGTATTTT
CANSESGVMADTQYF
>-|TRBV29-1|TRBJ2-7|-
TGCATCGTTGACATCGGTTCCGGAACCGGGGTCAGCGAGCAGTACTTC
CIVDIGSGTGVSEQYF
>-|TRBV11-2|TRBJ2-7|-
TGTGCAAGTAGCATAGAGTCGTCGGGCGAGCAATACTTC
CASSIESSGEQYF
>-|TRBV12-3/TRBV12-4|TRBJ1-3|TRBD1
TGTACCAGCATCAAGGACAGGGGTGCTGGAAACACCATATATTTT
CTSIKDRGAGNTIYF
>many|TRBV20-1|TRBJ2-2|TRBD2
TGCAGTGCTCAGAGCGGGGGCACCGGGGAGCTGTTTTTT
CSAQSGGTGELFF